These 14 T cell receptor beta chains came from one sample sequenced in a study of neurological immune-mediated disorders. Time point of the sample: technical triplicate 2. MiXCR, run by TCRdb on the 5' RACE reads, gives a single entry per CDR3 protein. The sample has 25,000 to 35,000 distinct CDR3 sequences; about an eighth are singletons. Material: CD4+ T cells from blood. The receptors shown here come from a female donor with HTLV-1-associated myelopathy (HAM/TSP).

This clonotype came up many times. The chain has TRBV20-1 and TRBJ1-5; TRBD1 is a possible D gene (5 bases). The CDR3 loop spans 13 amino acids. V was clipped by 3 bases and J by 7 bases, with 13 bases between them. The germline gives CDR1 DFQATT, CDR2 SNEGSKA (reference sequence). The CDR3 coding sequence is TGCAGTGCTAGGGGGCGCCCGGGGCAGCCCCAGCATTTT. Amino acids: CSARGRPGQPQHF.

This clonotype was seen at least ten times. V is TRBV5-8 and J is TRBJ1-2; D not certain. CDR1 SGHTS and CDR2 YDEGEE come from the germline V gene. V was pared by 0 bases and J by 4 bases, with 22 bases between. The CDR3 is 18 residues long. The CDR3 DNA is TGTGCCAGCAGCTTGGTTGGCGGACTAACGGCAACGGTCTATGGCTACACCTTC. It codes for CASSLVGGLTATVYGYTF.

This clonotype was found many times. The rearrangement links TRBV5-1 to TRBJ2-2; D perhaps matches TRBD2 (5 bases). The germline V gene encodes CDR1 SGHRS and CDR2 YFSETQ. V shed 7 bases and J shed 6 bases, with 19 bases lying between them. The CDR3 covers 15 residues. This chain's CDR3 is CASQDRTGQPGELFF. The CDR3 DNA reads as TGCGCCAGCCAGGACCGGACTGGTCAGCCCGGGGAGCTGTTTTTT.

This clonotype has a count of ten or more. DNA of the CDR3: TGTGCCAGCAGCCCGGTGGGGGGCTGGGAGACCCAGTACTTC. Its translation: CASSPVGGWETQYF. J is TRBJ2-5 and V is TRBV7-2, with D perhaps given as TRBD1 or TRBD2 (6 bases each). V was shortened by 5 bases and J by 5 bases, with 15 bases between the two germline ends. The CDR3 loop spans 14 amino acids. In germline, CDR1 is SGHTA, CDR2 FQGNSA.

Ten or more counts support this clonotype. The chain has TRBV7-2 and TRBJ1-1; TRBD1 is a possible D gene (5 bases). This CDR3 spans 14 amino acids. The V end lost 4 bases, the J end lost 8 bases, and 17 bases lay between the germline ends. CDR1 SGHTA and CDR2 FQGNSA come from the germline V gene. CDR3 sequence: CASSYPGSWTEAFF. The CDR3 DNA reads as TGTGCCAGCAGCTACCCAGGGAGCTGGACAGAAGCTTTCTTT. The complete variable domain, with remaining parts taken from reference TRBV7-2 and TRBJ1-1, reads GAGVSQSPSNKVTEKGKDVELRCDPISGHTALYWYRQSLGQGLEFLIYFQGNSAPDKSGLPSDRFSAERTGGSVSTLTIQRTQQEDSAVYLCASSYPGSWTEAFFGQGTRLTVV.

This clonotype was observed many times. CDR3: CSAPGQGANTIYF. CDR3 DNA: TGCAGTGCTCCGGGACAGGGGGCTAACACCATATATTTT. V and J are TRBV20-1 and TRBJ1-3, with 12 bases that match TRBD1. Per germline, CDR1 DFQATT and CDR2 SNEGSKA (reference sequence). Trimming cost V 5 bases and J 7 bases; bases outside gene matches: 3. There are 13 residues in the CDR3.

This clonotype was seen at least ten times. The genes are TRBV20-1 and TRBJ2-1; a possible D gene is TRBD1 (6 bases). The germline V and J ends were trimmed by 1 base and 0 bases, with 16 bases remaining between them. Germline loops: CDR1 DFQATT, CDR2 SNEGSKA (reference sequence). The CDR3 length is 17 residues. CDR3 in amino acids: CSARGGWGLASYNEQFF. CDR3 coding DNA: TGCAGTGCTAGAGGTGGCTGGGGGCTAGCCTCCTACAATGAGCAGTTCTTC.

This sequence joins TRBV11-2 and TRBJ1-1; D perhaps matches TRBD1 (5 bases). CDR1 and CDR2 from the germline V gene are SGHAT and FQNNGV. The CDR3 is 16 residues long. The ends were cut back, 5 bases at V and 1 base at J, with 17 bases in the middle. The CDR3 DNA sequence: TGTGCCAGCAGCCGACGACAGTTCTACTCGAACACTGAAGCTTTCTTT. Translating gives CASSRRQFYSNTEAFF.

Ten or more counts support this clonotype. The chain links TRBV20-1 to TRBJ2-3; no definite D call. This CDR3 spans 14 amino acids. Trimming pared 1 base from V and 0 bases from J, leaving 8 bases between. Germline V gene sequence: CDR1 DFQATT, CDR2 SNEGSKA (reference sequence). DNA of the CDR3: TGCAGTGCTAGAGCCGCCACTAGCACAGATACGCAGTATTTT. It yields the protein CSARAATSTDTQYF.

This clonotype was observed at least ten times. The chain is built from TRBV18 and TRBJ2-6; 12 positions agree with TRBD2. V was clipped by 5 bases and J by 3 bases; unmatched bases: 2. CDR1 and CDR2 (germline): KGHSH, LQKENI. This CDR3 has 16 residues. CDR3 coding DNA: TGTGCCAGCTCAGGACTAGCGGGGCGTGGGGCCAACGTCCTGACTTTC. Its translation: CASSGLAGRGANVLTF. Looking up the rest from reference TRBV18 and TRBJ2-6 gives the full variable domain: NAGVMQNPRHLVRRRGQEARLRCSPMKGHSHVYWYRQLPEEGLKFMVYLQKENIIDESGMPKERFSAEFPKEGPSILRIQQVVRGDSAAYFCASSGLAGRGANVLTFGAGSRLTVL.

This clonotype was picked up one time. V and J are TRBV27 and TRBJ2-3; D gene uncertain. Germline values: CDR1 MNHEY, CDR2 SMNVEV (reference sequence). The CDR3 loop spans 14 amino acids. The V gene lost 7 bases and the J gene lost 2 bases, with 13 bases spanning the gap. For the CDR3, the DNA is TGTGCCAGCACCCTTATGGTGACCACAGATACGCAGTATTTT. Its translation is CASTLMVTTDTQYF.

There are many counts of this clonotype. The V and J genes are TRBV6-5 and TRBJ2-6; D uncertain. Trimming pared 0 bases from V and 0 bases from J, leaving 15 bases between. The CDR3 extends over 19 amino acids. Germline CDR1 reads MNHEY; CDR2 reads SVGAGI. In DNA form, the CDR3 reads TGTGCCAGCAGTTACTCCCCCGGGCGATGGGGCTCTGGGGCCAACGTCCTGACTTTC. As protein: CASSYSPGRWGSGANVLTF.

This clonotype came up many times. This chain joins TRBV20-1 and TRBJ2-7, with unresolved D. V lost 5 bases, J lost 4 bases, and 15 bases lay in between. Germline CDR1 and CDR2: DFQATT and SNEGSKA (reference sequence). The CDR3 contains 13 residues. This CDR3 reads CSAVGPSSYEQYF. In DNA form, the CDR3 reads TGCAGTGCTGTTGGCCCAAGCTCATACGAGCAGTACTTC.

The chain links TRBV5-1 to TRBJ2-3, with TRBD2 as a possible D gene (5 bases). The germline gives CDR1 SGHRS, CDR2 YFSETQ. The CDR3 has 15 residues. Between the trimmed V and J ends, which lost 3 bases and 2 bases, there was a span of 13 bases. CDR3 in amino acids: CASSSEASFTDTQYF. The CDR3 coding sequence is TGCGCCAGCAGCTCGGAGGCTAGTTTCACAGATACGCAGTATTTT.